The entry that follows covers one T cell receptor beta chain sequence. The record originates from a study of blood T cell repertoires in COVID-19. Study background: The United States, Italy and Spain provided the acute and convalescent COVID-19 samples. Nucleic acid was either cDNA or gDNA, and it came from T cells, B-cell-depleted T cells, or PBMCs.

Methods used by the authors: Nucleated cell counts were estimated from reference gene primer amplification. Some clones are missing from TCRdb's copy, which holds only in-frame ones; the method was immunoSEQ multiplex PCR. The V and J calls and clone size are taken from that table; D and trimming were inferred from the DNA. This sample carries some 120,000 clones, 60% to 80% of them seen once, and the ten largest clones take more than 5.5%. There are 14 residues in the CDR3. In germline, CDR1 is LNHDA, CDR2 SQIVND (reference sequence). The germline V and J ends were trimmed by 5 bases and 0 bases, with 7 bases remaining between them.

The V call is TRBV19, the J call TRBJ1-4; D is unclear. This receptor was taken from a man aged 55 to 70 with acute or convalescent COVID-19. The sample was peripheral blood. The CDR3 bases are TGTGCCAGTAGTCCAGTGTCAACTAATGAAAAACTGTTTTTT. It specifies CASSPVSTNEKLFF.